This T cell receptor (beta chain) was obtained from a study of shared clonotypes between healthy human individuals (dated by TCRdb to about 2020). Background on the whole study: Two women and three men aged 18 to 49 years were included in the cohort. To increase sequencing depth and limit assay-specific biases, different laboratories used diverse techniques to prepare libraries and sequence TCR repertoires. For each donor, CD4 naive and CD4 memory were each run on three plates, CD8 naive on two plates, and CD8 memory on one plate. Each donor's leukapheresis produced roughly between about 0.9 and 9.5 billion PBMCs. The study deeply sequenced blood TCR repertoires of about 5 healthy adults to estimate repertoire size and the extent of clonotype sharing between individuals. The full study reports these points: Based on pairwise subsampling, the degree of clonotype sharing among donors was expected to be affected by sequencing depth. Sampling was restricted to blood, and TCR repertoires in tissues likely differ from the TCR repertoires found in blood. Across several donors, roughly 5.4% of naive CD4, over 3% of naive CD8, roughly 2.3% of memory CD4, and about 0.4% of memory CD8 clonotypes were shared. Even with the large sequencing depth, rarefaction of the sorted-subset datasets indicated that sequencing was incomplete. Higher generation probabilities were observed for clonotypes shared by all four sorted-subset donors than for non-shared clonotypes. Estimated clonotype richness was generally larger for naive than for memory subsets. Because the study included only a small number of donors, the genetic and exposure-history diversity represented was limited.

Concerning this clone itself: The target of this receptor is not known. No base-level quality is on record; no much larger clone is a single base apart.

TCR CDR3 regions were amplified from genomic DNA by multiplex PCR using the deep immunoSEQ assay. Extracted genomic DNA from each cell subset was spread evenly across all wells of several immunoSEQ 96-well plates, with each plate serving as a replicate. Each replicate PCR for sorted subsets received roughly 0.2 ug genomic DNA, equal to tens of thousands of T cell genomes. Purified libraries were quantified with a Qubit 3.0 fluorometer, sized on a Bioanalyzer 2100, and re-quantified with the KAPA Library Quantification kit. Every immunoSEQ 96-well plate was sequenced on a dedicated single-read 150-cycle Illumina NextSeq 550 flow cell. As for how the authors treated the data: Because only junctional sequences without quality scores were contained in the immunoSEQ output, filtering matching that applied to full-length reads could not be performed. Sequences were annotated with PyIR, a Python wrapper for IgBLAST v1.9, using IMGT germline references to assign V/J genes and CDR3. Reads with weak V/J assignments (E-value above 1e-6), missing CDR3, stop codons, out-of-frame junctions, or ambiguous translated residues were removed. A V3J clonotype was defined by an identical inferred V gene, J gene, and CDR3 amino acid sequence. The percentage overlap between two repertoires was calculated by dividing the number of shared unique clonotypes by the size of the smaller repertoire. Three approaches were used to assess repertoire richness: RTK rarefaction, the Chao1 estimator, and Recon v2.1 estimates of unobserved clonotypes. Generation probabilities for all TCRbeta clonotypes obtained by the gDNA method from several donors were computed using OLGA. TCRdb provides this immuneACCESS table in a form limited to in-frame rearrangements. Some clones are lacking; in checked studies, under half of them reflect an unresolved V gene, and why the rest are absent is not known. D and trimming were read from the DNA, whereas the V and J calls and clone size are those reported in that table. Within this sample are approximately 1,500,000 clones, with approximately 96% of them counted one time only. Roughly 1.2% of the sample rests with the top ten.

Reading the germline V gene gives CDR1 MDHEN and CDR2 SYDVKM. From V the trimming removes 5 bases and from J it removes 4 bases, while the gene matches leave 6 bases of the junction unaccounted for. Including cysteine and phenylalanine, the CDR3 has 14 amino acids. Only the CDR3 DNA stays, 42 bases, in frame from base 1. Healthy HIV-negative adults with no recently reported acute infections or vaccinations were included as donors. Every donor was a Caucasian adult residing in Nashville, Tennessee, USA. CD4+ T cells were enriched through magnetic negative selection, after which naive cells were positively selected on CD45RA and the remaining negative fraction served as the memory subset. After blood collection by leukapheresis, PBMCs were isolated using Ficoll-Histopaque density gradient centrifugation and then cryopreserved in the vapor phase of liquid nitrogen. Purity and quantity of every magnetically sorted T cell population were checked by analytical flow cytometry. Genomic DNA was isolated from each sorted fraction and quantified by UV absorbance on a Nanodrop 2000c.

The chain joins TRBV28 to TRBJ2-7; 9 bases in between match TRBD2. Sequenced sample: naive CD4+ T cells sorted from blood. Per the publication, the cell subset or site label means: CD45RA+ positively selected. The receptor comes from a man aged 30-40 years in good health. Here is the DNA: TGTGCCAGCAGTCTAGCGGGACTTTTATACGAGCAGTACTTC. The encoded protein is CASSLAGLLYEQYF.